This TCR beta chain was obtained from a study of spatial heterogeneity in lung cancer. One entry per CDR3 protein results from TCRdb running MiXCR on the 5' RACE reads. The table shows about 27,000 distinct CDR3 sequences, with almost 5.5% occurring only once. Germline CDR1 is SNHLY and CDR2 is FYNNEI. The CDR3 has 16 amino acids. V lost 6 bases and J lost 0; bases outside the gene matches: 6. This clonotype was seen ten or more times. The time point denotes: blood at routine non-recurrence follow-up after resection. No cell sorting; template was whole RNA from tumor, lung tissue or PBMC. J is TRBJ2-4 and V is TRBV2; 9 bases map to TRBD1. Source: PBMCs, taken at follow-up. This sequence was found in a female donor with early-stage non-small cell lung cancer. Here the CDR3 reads CASSEGTGQAKNIQYF. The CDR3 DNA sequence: TGTGCCAGCAGCGAGGGGACAGGGCAAGCCAAAAACATTCAGTACTTC.